The clone carrying this T cell receptor beta chain has a single count. What it recognizes is unknown. 60 Vbeta and 13 Jbeta primers were used in PCR. Measured with immunoSEQ multiplex PCR; TCRdb has only the in-frame clones, and not every one. The data contain about 110,000 clones, around four fifths of them singletons. The sample is drawn from a study of cytomegalovirus exposure and HLA in healthy donors. V lost 4 bases and J lost 1; bases outside the gene matches: 5. This CDR3 comprises 15 residues. Germline assignment: CDR1 SQVTM and CDR2 ANQGSEA. Broader study findings: A later analysis associated about 18,000 TCR beta sequences with HLA alleles at a 0.05 false discovery rate. Highest at DRB1 and lowest at HLA-C, TCR association rates differed among HLA loci in a later analysis. Cytomegalovirus association was assigned to approximately 160 TCR beta chains.

The gene calls are TRBV29-1 and TRBJ2-3, with 10 bases identical to TRBD2. Sequencing was performed on PBMCs. The sequence derives from a man aged 25-45 years in good health and CMV-seropositive. The CDR3 sequence is CSVVTSGDRTDTQYF. CDR3 nucleotides: TGCAGCGTTGTTACTAGCGGGGATCGCACAGATACGCAGTATTTT.